The entry below describes one TCR beta chain. This entry comes from a study of CD8 T cells in Susac syndrome. Germline loops: CDR1 LNHDA, CDR2 SQIVND (reference sequence). V lost 8 bases and J 2 bases, leaving 13 bases between the germline ends. The CDR3 runs 13 residues. Reverse transcription of about 0.45 to 1 ug RNA used random hexamers. The method of amplification for TCR beta CDR3 was immunoSEQ multiplex PCR, covering 54 Vbeta and 13 Jbeta. TCRdb independently ran MiXCR on the immunoSEQ multiplex PCR reads; one entry per CDR3 protein. The sample shows about 250,000 distinct CDR3 sequences, 93% of them seen only once. From blood CD8+ and CD4+ T cells, the TCR beta chain was sequenced.

The gene calls are TRBV19 and TRBJ2-7; D gene uncertain. The sequenced material came from CD4+ T cells from PBMCs. This TCR was recovered from a human donor with multiple sclerosis. The CDR3 DNA follows: TGTGCCAGTCGCGGCAGGACCCCCTACGAGCAGTACTTC. Protein sequence: CASRGRTPYEQYF. The full variable domain, its missing parts supplied by reference TRBV19 and TRBJ2-7, is DGGITQSPKYLFRKEGQNVTLSCEQNLNHDAMYWYRQDPGQGLRLIYYSQIVNDFQKGDIAEGYSVSREKKESFPLTVTSAQKNPTAFYLCASRGRTPYEQYFGPGTRLTVT.